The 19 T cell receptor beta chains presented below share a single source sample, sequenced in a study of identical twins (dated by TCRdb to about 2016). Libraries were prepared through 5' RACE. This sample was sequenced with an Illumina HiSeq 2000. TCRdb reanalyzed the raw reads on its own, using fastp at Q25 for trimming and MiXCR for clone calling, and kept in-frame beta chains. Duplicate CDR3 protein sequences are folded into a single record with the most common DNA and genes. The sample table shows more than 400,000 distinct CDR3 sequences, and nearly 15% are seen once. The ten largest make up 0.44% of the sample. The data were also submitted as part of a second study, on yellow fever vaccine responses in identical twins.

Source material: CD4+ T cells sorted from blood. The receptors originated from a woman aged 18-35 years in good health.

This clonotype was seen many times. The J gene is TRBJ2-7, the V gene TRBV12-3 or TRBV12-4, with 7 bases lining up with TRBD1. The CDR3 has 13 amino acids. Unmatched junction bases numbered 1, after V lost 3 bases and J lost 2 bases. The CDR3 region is CASSLDRTYEQYF. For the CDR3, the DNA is TGTGCCAGCAGTTTGGACAGGACCTACGAGCAGTACTTC.

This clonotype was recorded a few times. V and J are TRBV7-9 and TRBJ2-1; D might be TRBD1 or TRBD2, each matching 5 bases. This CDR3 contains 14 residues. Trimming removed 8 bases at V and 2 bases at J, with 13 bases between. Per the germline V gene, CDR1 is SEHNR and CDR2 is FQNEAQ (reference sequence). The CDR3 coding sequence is TGTGCCAGCGGGGGTGGCGAGACCTACAATGAGCAGTTCTTC. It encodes CASGGGETYNEQFF.

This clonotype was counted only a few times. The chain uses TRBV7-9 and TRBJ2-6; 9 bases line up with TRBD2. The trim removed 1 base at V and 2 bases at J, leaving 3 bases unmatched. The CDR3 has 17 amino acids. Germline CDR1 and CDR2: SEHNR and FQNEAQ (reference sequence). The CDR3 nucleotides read TGTGCCAGCAGCTTAGGTAGCGGGAGTACTGGGGCCAACGTCCTGACTTTC. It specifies CASSLGSGSTGANVLTF.

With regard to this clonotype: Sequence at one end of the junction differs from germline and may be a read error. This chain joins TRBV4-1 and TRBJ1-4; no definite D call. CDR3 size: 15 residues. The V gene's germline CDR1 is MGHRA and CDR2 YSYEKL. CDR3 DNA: TGCGCCAGCAGCCAAGAAATGGGTTGGGCGGCGGCTTTGGTTTTT. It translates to CASSQEMGWAAALVF.

The CDR3 is CASSPGRSPTDTQYF. As DNA, the CDR3 is TGCGCCAGCAGCCCTGGACGGAGCCCTACAGATACGCAGTATTTT. The rearrangement links TRBV5-1 to TRBJ2-3; D is uncertain. Per germline, CDR1 SGHRS and CDR2 YFSETQ. With 4 bases removed from V and 3 bases from J, the gap between germline ends came to 15 bases. This CDR3 has 15 residues.

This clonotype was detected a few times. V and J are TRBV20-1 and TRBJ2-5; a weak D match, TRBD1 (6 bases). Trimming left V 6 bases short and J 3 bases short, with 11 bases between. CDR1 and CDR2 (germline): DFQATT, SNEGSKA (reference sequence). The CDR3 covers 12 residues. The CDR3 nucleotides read TGCAGTGCGAGAACAGGGAAAGAGACCCAGTACTTC. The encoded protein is CSARTGKETQYF.

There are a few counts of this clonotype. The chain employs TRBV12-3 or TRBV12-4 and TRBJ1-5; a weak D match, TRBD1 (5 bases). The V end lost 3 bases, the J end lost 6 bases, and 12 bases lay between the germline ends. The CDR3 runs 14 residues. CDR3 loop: CASSLSGIGQPQHF. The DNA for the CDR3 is TGTGCCAGCAGTTTGTCAGGGATAGGTCAGCCCCAGCATTTT.

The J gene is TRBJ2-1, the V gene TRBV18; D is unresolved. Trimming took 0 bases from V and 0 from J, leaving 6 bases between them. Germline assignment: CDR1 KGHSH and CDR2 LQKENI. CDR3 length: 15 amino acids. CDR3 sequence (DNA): TGTGCCAGCTCACCACCTTCCAGCTCCTACAATGAGCAGTTCTTC. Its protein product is CASSPPSSSYNEQFF.

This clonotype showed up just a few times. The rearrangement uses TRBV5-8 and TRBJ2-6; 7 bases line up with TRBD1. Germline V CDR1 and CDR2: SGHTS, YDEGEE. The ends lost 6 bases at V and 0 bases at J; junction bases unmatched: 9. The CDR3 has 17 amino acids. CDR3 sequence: CASTRQGLSSGANVLTF. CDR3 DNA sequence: TGTGCCAGCACGAGACAGGGCTTGAGCTCTGGGGCCAACGTCCTGACTTTC. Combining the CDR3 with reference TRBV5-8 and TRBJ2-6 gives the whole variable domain EAGVTQSPTHLIKTRGQQATLRCSPISGHTSVYWYQQALGLGLQFLLWYDEGEERNRGNFPPRFSGRQFPNYSSELNVNALELEDSALYLCASTRQGLSSGANVLTFGAGSRLTVL.

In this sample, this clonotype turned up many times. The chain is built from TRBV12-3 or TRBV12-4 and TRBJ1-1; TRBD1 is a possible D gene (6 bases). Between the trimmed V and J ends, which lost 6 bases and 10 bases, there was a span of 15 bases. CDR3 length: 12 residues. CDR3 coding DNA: TGTGCCAGCAGCCCCGAGGGGGTGAGAGCTTTCTTT. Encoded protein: CASSPEGVRAFF.

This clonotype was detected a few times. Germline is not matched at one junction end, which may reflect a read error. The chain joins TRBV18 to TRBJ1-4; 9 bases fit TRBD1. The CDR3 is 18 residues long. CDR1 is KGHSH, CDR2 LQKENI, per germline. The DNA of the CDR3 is TGTGCCAGCTCTCCACGGGACAGGGTCGGGTCAACTAATGAAAAACTGTTTTTT. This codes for CASSPRDRVGSTNEKLFF.

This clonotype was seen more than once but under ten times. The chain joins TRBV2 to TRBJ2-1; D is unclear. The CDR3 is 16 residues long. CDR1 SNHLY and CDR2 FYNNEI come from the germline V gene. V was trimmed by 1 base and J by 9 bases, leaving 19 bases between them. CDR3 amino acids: CASSEVLFYGYGEQFF. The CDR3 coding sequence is TGTGCCAGCAGTGAAGTGCTTTTCTACGGCTACGGTGAGCAGTTCTTC.

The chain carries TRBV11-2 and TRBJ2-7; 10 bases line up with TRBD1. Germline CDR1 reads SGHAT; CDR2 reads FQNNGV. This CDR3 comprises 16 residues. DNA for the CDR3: TGTGCCAGCAGCTCCGAGGGACAGGGGATCTCCTACGTGCAGTACGTC. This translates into CASSSEGQGISYVQYV.

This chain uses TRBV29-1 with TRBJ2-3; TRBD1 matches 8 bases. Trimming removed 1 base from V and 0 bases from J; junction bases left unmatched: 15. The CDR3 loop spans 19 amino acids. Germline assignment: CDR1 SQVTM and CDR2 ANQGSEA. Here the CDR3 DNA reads TGCAGCGTTGAAGGAGCCCAGACAGGGGCGGTCAAAAGCACAGATACGCAGTATTTT. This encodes CSVEGAQTGAVKSTDTQYF.

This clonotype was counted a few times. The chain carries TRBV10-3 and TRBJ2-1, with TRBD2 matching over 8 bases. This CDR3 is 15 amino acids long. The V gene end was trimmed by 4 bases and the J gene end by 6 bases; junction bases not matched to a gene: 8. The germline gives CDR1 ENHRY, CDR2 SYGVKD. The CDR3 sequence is CAISGSGGLPNEQFF. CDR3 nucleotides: TGTGCCATCAGTGGGTCGGGAGGGCTTCCCAATGAGCAGTTCTTC.

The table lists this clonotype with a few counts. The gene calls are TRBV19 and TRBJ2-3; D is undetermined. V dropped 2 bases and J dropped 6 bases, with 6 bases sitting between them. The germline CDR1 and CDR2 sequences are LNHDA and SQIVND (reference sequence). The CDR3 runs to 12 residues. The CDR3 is CASSITPDTQYF. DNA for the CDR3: TGTGCCAGTAGTATAACCCCTGATACGCAGTATTTT.

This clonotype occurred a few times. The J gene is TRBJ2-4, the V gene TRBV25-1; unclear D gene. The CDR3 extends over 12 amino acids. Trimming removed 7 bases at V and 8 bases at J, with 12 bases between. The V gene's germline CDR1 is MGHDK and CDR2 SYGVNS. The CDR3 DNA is TGTGCCAGCACCGGGTCCACTCACATTCAGTACTTC. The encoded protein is CASTGSTHIQYF.

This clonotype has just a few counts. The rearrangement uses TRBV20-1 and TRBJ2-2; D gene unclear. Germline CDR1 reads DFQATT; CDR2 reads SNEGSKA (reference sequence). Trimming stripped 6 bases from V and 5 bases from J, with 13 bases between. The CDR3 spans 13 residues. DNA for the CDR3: TGCAGTGCCAACCCCCCCGGGACCGGGGAGCTGTTTTTT. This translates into CSANPPGTGELFF.

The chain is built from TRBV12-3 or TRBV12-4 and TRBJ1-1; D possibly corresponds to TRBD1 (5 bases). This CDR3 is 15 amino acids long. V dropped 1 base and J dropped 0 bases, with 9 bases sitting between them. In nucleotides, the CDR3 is TGTGCCAGCAGTTTAGGGGCGGGGCTGAACACTGAAGCTTTCTTT. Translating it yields CASSLGAGLNTEAFF.